The present TCR beta chain was sequenced within a study of shared clonotypes between healthy human individuals. Regarding the study as a whole: With few donors, the genetic and exposure-history diversity represented was limited.

It was at deep level that the assay was run. The method was immunoSEQ multiplex PCR; TCRdb's version includes in-frame clones alone and lacks a portion of them. In the table there are about 450,000 clones, 79% of which are singletons. Of note for this clone: Antigen: not known.

Germline assignment: CDR1 SGHNT and CDR2 YENEEA. The CDR3 loop spans 14 amino acids. Trimming removed 3 bases from V and 5 bases from J; junction bases left unmatched: 6. The specimen sequenced was PBMCs. This clonotype was sampled from a woman aged 40 to 50 in good health. Some clones in this sample may be carry-over from other donors' samples. V usage is TRBV11-3 and J usage is TRBJ1-1; 7 bases are a match to TRBD1. CDR3: CASSLTGSRTEAFF. The CDR3 DNA sequence: TGTGCCAGCAGCTTGACAGGGTCGAGGACTGAAGCTTTCTTT. Combining the CDR3 with reference TRBV11-3 and TRBJ1-1 gives the whole variable domain EAGVVQSPRYKIIEKKQPVAFWCNPISGHNTLYWYLQNLGQGPELLIRYENEEAVDDSQLPKDRFSAERLKGVDSTLKIQPAELGDSAVYLCASSLTGSRTEAFFGQGTRLTVV.